The rows below give T cell receptor beta chains drawn from one sample of a study of blood T cell repertoires in COVID-19. Some clones are missing from TCRdb's copy, which holds only in-frame ones; the method was immunoSEQ multiplex PCR. The table records some 200,000 clones, 88% of them present only once. Sequencing used PBMCs or T cells enriched from blood (not recorded which). These receptors were obtained from a woman aged 30 to 39 who had recovered from COVID-19. The conserved cysteine and the conserved F or W are not part of the CDR3 here.

V | CDR3
TRBV4-2 | ASSQDQGTGYGYT
TRBV15 | ATSRGYEETQY
TRBV29-1 | SVGTSVADTQY
TRBV5-5 | ASSPLGQMTEAF
TRBV5-4 | ASSLLSSGGHYNEQF
TRBV5-6 | ASSRPLAGVSTDTQY
TRBV2 | ASSLYQTGYGYT
TRBV29-1 | SVEDSVQGAGYGYT
TRBV9 | ASSGPGQGRSYEQY
TRBV27 | ASSPQQTGTTEAF